Listed here are 6 T cell receptor beta chains from one sample, sequenced in a study of shared clonotypes between healthy human individuals. The repertoire was sequenced with immunoSEQ multiplex PCR; TCRdb's copy has only in-frame clones and lacks some. The table has approximately 2.5 million clones, roughly 93% seen once. Sequencing input: naive CD4+ T cells from PBMCs. This sample's subset: CD45RA+ positively selected. All receptors come from a man aged 18 to 29 in good health. Some clones in this sample may be carry-over from other donors' samples.

The chain couples TRBV15 to TRBJ2-5; 10 nucleotides line up with TRBD1. CDR3 length: 18 residues. J was trimmed by 5 bases and V by 1 base; bases with no gene match: 13. Germline CDR1 reads LNHNV; CDR2 reads YYDKDF (reference sequence). CDR3 nucleotides: TGTGCCACCAGCAGAGGGGTTTACGAGGACAGGGGGTCGGAGACCCAGTACTTC. Its protein is CATSRGVYEDRGSETQYF.

The chain uses TRBV10-3 and TRBJ1-5; 10 bases are shared with TRBD1. The CDR3 covers 18 residues. Unmatched junction bases numbered 7, after V lost 2 bases and J lost 0 bases. Germline lookup yields CDR1 ENHRY and CDR2 SYGVKD. The CDR3 loop is CAISEPGTGVYSNQPQHF. Written as DNA, the CDR3 is TGTGCCATCAGTGAGCCCGGGACAGGGGTTTATAGCAATCAGCCCCAGCATTTT.

This clone was observed a single time. The chain carries TRBV6-1 and TRBJ2-7; tentative D call: TRBD1 (8 bases). V lost 6 bases, J lost 2 bases, and 17 bases lay in between. Per the germline V gene, CDR1 is MNHNS and CDR2 is SASEGT. The CDR3 spans 15 residues. CDR3 protein: CASSSRTGTTYEQYF. CDR3 DNA: TGTGCCAGCAGCTCCAGGACAGGGACTACCTACGAGCAGTACTTC.

The rearrangement uses TRBV9 and TRBJ2-5; 7 nucleotides align to TRBD1. The CDR3 runs 15 residues. V lost 3 bases to trimming and J lost 5 bases; unmatched junction nucleotides: 10. The germline V gene encodes CDR1 SGDLS and CDR2 YYNGEE. The CDR3 nucleotides read TGTGCCAGCAGCGCGCCGGACAGGATGGACGAGACCCAGTACTTC. Amino acids: CASSAPDRMDETQYF.

The V and J genes are TRBV6-5 and TRBJ2-7, with TRBD1 matching over 8 bases. Germline lookup yields CDR1 MNHEY and CDR2 SVGAGI. The CDR3 sequence is 14 residues long. Trimming removed 6 bases from V and 9 bases from J; junction bases left unmatched: 13. CDR3 sequence: CASSLDRVSHGQYF. The CDR3 nucleotides are TGTGCCAGCAGCCTGGACAGGGTTTCCCACGGGCAGTACTTC.

This clone was seen just once. This chain joins TRBV6-5 and TRBJ2-7, with D possibly matching TRBD2 (5 bases). CDR3 length equals 15 residues. The V end lost 5 bases, the J end lost 0 bases, and 14 bases lay between the germline ends. Germline lookup yields CDR1 MNHEY and CDR2 SVGAGI. As DNA, the CDR3 is TGTGCCAGCAGTCCCTACCTGGGGAGCTCCTACGAGCAGTACTTC. Its protein product is CASSPYLGSSYEQYF.